This T cell receptor (beta chain) was sequenced in a study of T cell responses to AZD1222 COVID-19 vaccine. V gave up 6 bases and J gave up 0 bases, with 11 bases separating them. The CDR3 length is 14 residues. Germline CDR1 is SNHLY and CDR2 is FYNNEI. This clone was observed a handful of times. The antigen is not known. The assay was immunoSEQ multiplex PCR, and TCRdb's table has in-frame clones only and misses some. The sample shows 20,000 or so clones, roughly 86% of them seen only once. Findings and caveats of the study: Clonal diversity may have been underestimated, and the donors were mostly white British, with more females than males.

The origin of this receptor is an adult who received the AZD1222 COVID-19 vaccine. The rearrangement uses TRBV2 and TRBJ1-2, with D unclear. Sample: peripheral blood, taken 28 days after the second AZD1222 dose. In DNA, the CDR3 is TGTGCCAGCAGACGACGGATAGCTAACTATGGCTACACCTTC. It translates to CASRRRIANYGYTF.